Below, 2 T cell receptor beta chains from the same sample are listed, as sequenced in a study of CD8+ T cells in alopecia areata. cDNA reverse transcribed from extracted RNA served as the sequencing template. Profiled with immunoSEQ multiplex PCR; TCRdb holds only in-frame clones, not every one. This sample carries about 110,000 clones, none of them present only once. The sequenced sample was lesional skin. The receptors shown here come from a C3H/HeJ mouse with alopecia areata. The strain's MHC type: H2-k.

A word on this clone: Here the gene names and germline are mouse. The read finishes 4 residues shy of the CDR3 end, and the germline J gene is used to complete it. The chain is built from TRBV13-3 and TRBJ1-4, with 7 bases matching TRBD1. The CDR3 has 15 amino acids. Germline CDR1 NNHDY, CDR2 SYVADS. The J segment lost 2 bases and the V segment lost 3 bases, leaving 4 bases of the junction unmatched. This CDR3 is CASSARDSSNERLFF. The CDR3 DNA, read in part, is TGTGCCAGCAGTGCCCGGGACAGCTCCAACGAA.

This clone came up a few times. Any gene name here is a mouse gene name. The CDR3 end is not reached by the read, which stops 4 residues before it; the germline J gene fills it in. The chain joins TRBV19 to TRBJ2-1; a weak D match, TRBD2 (5 bases). The CDR3 sequence is 14 residues long. V lost 5 bases and J 2 bases, leaving 11 bases between the germline ends. The germline gives CDR1 FNHDT, CDR2 SITEND (reference sequence). CDR3 residues: CASRLDSYYAEQFF. The sequenced CDR3 bases are TGTGCCAGCAGGCTGGACTCCTACTATGCT.